The entry below describes one T cell receptor beta chain. The specificity of this receptor is unknown. No base qualities exist here, and no much larger clone lies one base off it. Trimming at the junction amounts to 6 bases on V and 4 bases on J, and the germline ends lie 23 bases apart. Looking up the germline V gene (reference sequence) yields CDR1 SGHNT and CDR2 YYREEE. The CDR3 contains 18 residues, cysteine and phenylalanine counted. Only CDR3 DNA is held: 54 bases, read in frame from base 1. Using the deep immunoSEQ assay, multiplex PCR amplified TCR CDR3 regions from genomic DNA. For each cell subset, the extracted genomic DNA was distributed evenly across all wells of several immunoSEQ 96-well plates, and each plate served as one replicate. For sorted subsets, 150 to 200 ng genomic DNA, equal to about 30,000 T cell genomes, was loaded into each replicate PCR. The purified libraries were quantified using a Qubit 3.0 fluorometer, sized with a Bioanalyzer 2100, and then quantified again using the KAPA Library Quantification kit. Every immunoSEQ 96-well plate was sequenced on a separate single-read 150-cycle Illumina NextSeq 550 flow cell. As for the original processing: The immunoSEQ output contained only junctional sequences without quality scores, so filtering could not match that applied to full-length reads. Sequences were annotated with PyIR, a Python wrapper for IgBLAST v1.9, and V/J genes and CDR3 were assigned using IMGT germline references. Reads were filtered out if the reads had weak V/J assignments (E-value above 1e-6), no CDR3, stop codons, out-of-frame junctions, or ambiguous translated residues. V3J clonotypes were defined by identical inferred V gene, J gene, and CDR3 amino acid sequence. Percentage overlap between repertoires was computed as shared unique clonotypes divided by the size of the smaller repertoire. Three approaches were used to assess repertoire richness: RTK rarefaction, the Chao1 estimator, and Recon v2.1 estimates of unobserved clonotypes. For all TCRbeta clonotypes obtained by the gDNA method from several donors, generation probabilities were computed with OLGA. In its TCRdb copy, this immuneACCESS table keeps in-frame sequences only and misses some clones. Where compared with another copy, unresolved V genes explain less than half of these, and the others have no known cause. The V and J calls and clone size are taken from that table; D and trimming were inferred from the DNA. This sample holds around 2.1 million clones; roughly 91% were observed only once. The ten largest clones capture 1.5% to 2% of the sample.

CD8 naive samples were CD45RO-negative cells positively selected for CCR7, giving a CD45RA+CCR7+ population that excluded TemRA cells. The donors were healthy, HIV-negative adults who had no recently reported acute infections or vaccinations. Only Caucasian adults living in Nashville, Tennessee, USA were represented among the donors. Blood was obtained by leukapheresis, after which PBMCs were separated by Ficoll-Histopaque density gradient centrifugation and cryopreserved in liquid nitrogen vapor phase. Analytical flow cytometry was used to check the purity and quantity of each magnetically sorted T cell population. Genomic DNA was isolated from every sorted fraction and measured by UV absorbance on a Nanodrop 2000c. The entry originates in a study of shared clonotypes between healthy human individuals (TCRdb year 2020). About the full investigation: Three men and a couple of women, aged 18 to 49 years, made up the cohort. Between about 0.9 and 10 billion PBMCs per donor were obtained by leukapheresis. Different laboratories and diverse techniques were used to prepare libraries and sequence TCR repertoires, to increase sequencing depth and limit assay-specific biases. For each donor, CD4 naive and CD4 memory were each given three plates, CD8 naive was given two plates, and CD8 memory was given one plate. To estimate repertoire size and how much clonotype sharing occurs between individuals, the study deeply sequenced the blood TCR repertoires of five healthy adults. The paper's findings and limits, for the study overall: Even with the large sequencing depth, rarefaction of the sorted-subset datasets indicated that sequencing was incomplete. Sampling was limited to blood, and TCR repertoires in tissue likely differ from TCR repertoires in blood. Clonotypes shared by all four sorted-subset donors showed higher generation probabilities than non-shared clonotypes. Based on pairwise subsampling, the degree of clonotype sharing among donors was expected to be affected by sequencing depth. Because the study included a small number of donors, the genetic and exposure-history diversity represented was limited. Naive subsets generally had larger estimated clonotype richness than memory subsets did. Around 5.4% of naive CD4, 3% to 4% of naive CD8, approximately 2.2% of memory CD4, and roughly 0.4% of memory CD8 clonotypes were shared across a few donors.

The sequenced sample consisted of naive CD8+ T cells from PBMCs. The sample's cell subset or site, from its label and the paper: CD45RA+CCR7+. This TCR was sampled from a man aged 18 to 35 in good health. Some clones in this sample may be carry-over from other donors' samples. The receptor chain draws on TRBV5-4 and TRBJ2-6; too little of a D gene remains to name it. The base sequence is TGTGCCAGCACCCCCCCCACCCGCAGTCAGGCCGGGGCCAACGTCCTGACTTTC. This translates into CASTPPTRSQAGANVLTF.